This TCR beta chain was documented in a study of T cell repertoires in ileal Crohn's disease. The table came from immunoSEQ multiplex PCR; TCRdb's copy has only in-frame clones and leaves some out. The table includes 5,700 or so clones, 82% detected once. This clonotype was obtained from an adult with Crohn's disease. The source material was ileal tissue.

CDR3 sequence: CSVEKGARDYGYTF. The CDR3 DNA sequence: TGCAGCGTTGAAAAGGGAGCCAGGGACTATGGCTACACCTTC. This sequence joins TRBV29-1 and TRBJ1-2, with a possible D match to TRBD1 (5 bases). The V end lost 2 bases, the J end lost 3 bases, and 13 bases lay between the germline ends. Germline CDR1 and CDR2: SQVTM and ANQGSEA. CDR3 length equals 14 residues. Complete variable domain (other parts from reference TRBV29-1 and TRBJ1-2): SAVISQKPSRDICQRGTSLTIQCQVDSQVTMMFWYRQQPGQSLTLIATANQGSEATYESGFVIDKFPISRPNLTFSTLTVSNMSPEDSSIYLCSVEKGARDYGYTFGSGTRLTVV.